Reported below is one T cell receptor (beta chain). Its cognate antigen is unknown. This CDR3 comprises 12 residues. From germline, CDR1 is MDHEN and CDR2 SYDVKM. This entry belongs to a study of blood T cells in healthy people across ages. The study, taken as a whole, reports: The unknown donor CMV status may have confounded expanded clonotype changes. Both higher diversity and more naive CD4+ cells marked long-lived donors when set against aged donors.

A J-beta primer mix and a sample-barcoded 5' primer were used in a second PCR of roughly 6 to 11 cycles. Every sample returned 2.5 million or more CDR3-containing paired-end reads. TCRdb re-called the 5' RACE reads with MiXCR, one entry per CDR3 protein. The profile shows approximately 730,000 distinct CDR3 sequences, about 40% of them singletons. Each sample used at least 6 million PBMCs. The TCR originated in a woman aged 55-75 years in good health. The V call is TRBV28, the J call TRBJ2-5; D remains ambiguous. The J call may be mistaken, given a closer DNA end match to TRBJ2-7. The specimen was blood. CDR3 region: CASSRRSYEQYF. In DNA form, the CDR3 reads TGTGCCAGCAGCCGACGATCCTACGAGCAGTACTTC.